This T cell receptor beta chain was captured in a study of T cell repertoires in cytomegalovirus infection. Study overall: Both a matching HLA type and CMV infection were indicated by public TCR beta signatures. Findings and limits, study-wide: Public TCR beta family frequency separated CMV-and-HLA carriers, including in an independent cohort. What dominated the ex vivo response were HLA-C-restricted CMV-specific TCR beta clonotypes.

The CDR3 consists of 14 residues. Germline V lookup: CDR1 SGHVS, CDR2 FQNEAQ. TCRdb used MiXCR to reprocess the reads, holding one entry per CDR3 protein. The profile shows hundreds of thousands of distinct CDR3 sequences, approximately 10% of them singletons. At least ten counts were recorded for this clonotype. The antigen remains undetermined. The junction and the germline gene differ at one end; a read error may be behind it. This clonotype was obtained from a human donor in good health (CMV status not recorded). Some clones in this sample may be carry-over from other donors' samples. Material: PBMCs. This rearrangement joins TRBV7-8 to TRBJ2-5; 12 bases map to TRBD2. The CDR3 region is CASSILAGGPNLNF. The CDR3 bases are TGTGCCAGCAGCATACTAGCGGGGGGCCCGAACTTGAACTTC.